The T cell receptor (beta chain) under discussion was sequenced for a study of beta chain features in type 1 diabetes. In the study overall: Healthy donors resembled patients in age, gender and cell yields.

Note on this clone: Antigen unknown.

Overall study results and limits: There was a moderate but significant shortening of TCRB CDR3s in all four CD4+ subsets of Type 1 diabetes patients. Whether HLA type affects TCRB rearrangement stayed undetermined in the present work. Since sequencing was performed on cDNA, cells with high TCR expression could be over-represented.

Per donor, one heparinised blood draw averaged roughly 120 mL. Every isolated RNA sample was fully reverse transcribed, so sequencing captured expressed TCRB transcripts. Some clones are missing from TCRdb's copy, which holds only in-frame ones; the method was immunoSEQ multiplex PCR. Here the sample spans 150,000 to 200,000 clones, approximately 62% being singletons. From germline, CDR1 is GTSNPN and CDR2 SVGIG (reference sequence). The CDR3 length is 14 residues. Trimming left V 2 bases short and J 4 bases short, with 14 bases between. Sequencing used naive CD4+ T cells from blood. This TCR was recovered from a man aged 25 to 45 with type 1 diabetes. The chain joins TRBV30 to TRBJ1-2; D gene ambiguous. This CDR3 is CAWSQGGDGYGYTF. CDR3 sequence (DNA): TGTGCCTGGAGTCAAGGCGGTGACGGCTATGGCTACACCTTC.